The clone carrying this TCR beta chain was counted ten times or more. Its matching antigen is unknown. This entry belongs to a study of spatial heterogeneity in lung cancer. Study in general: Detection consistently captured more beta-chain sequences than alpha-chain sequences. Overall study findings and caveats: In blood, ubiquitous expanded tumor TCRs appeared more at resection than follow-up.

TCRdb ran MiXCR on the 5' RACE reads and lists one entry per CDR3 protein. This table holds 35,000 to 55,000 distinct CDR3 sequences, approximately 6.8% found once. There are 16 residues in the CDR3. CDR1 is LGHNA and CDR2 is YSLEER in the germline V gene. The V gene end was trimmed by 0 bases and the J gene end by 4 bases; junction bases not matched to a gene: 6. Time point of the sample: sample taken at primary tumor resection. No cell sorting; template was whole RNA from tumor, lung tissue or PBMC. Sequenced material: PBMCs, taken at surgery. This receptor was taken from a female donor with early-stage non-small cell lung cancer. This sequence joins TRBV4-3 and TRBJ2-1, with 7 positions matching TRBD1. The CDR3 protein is CASSQDRGGSYNEQFF. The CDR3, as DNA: TGCGCCAGCAGCCAAGATCGAGGGGGCTCGTACAATGAGCAGTTCTTC.